The next 14 T cell receptor beta chains were all read from a single sample in a study of T cell responses to AZD1222 COVID-19 vaccine. Profiled with immunoSEQ multiplex PCR; TCRdb holds only in-frame clones, not every one. In the table there are about 97,000 clones, approximately 90% of which are singletons. The sample in question was peripheral blood, obtained on day 0 of AZD1222 vaccination. These receptors all come from an adult in good health.

The chain combines TRBV25-1 with TRBJ2-5; 8 bases match TRBD1. Germline CDR1 MGHDK, CDR2 SYGVNS. With 3 bases clipped from V and 5 bases from J, the junction kept 5 bases outside the gene matches. The CDR3 loop spans 14 amino acids. The CDR3 DNA sequence: TGTGCCAGCAGTGACCGGACAGGGCGGGAGACCCAGTACTTC. Translation: CASSDRTGRETQYF.

V usage is TRBV5-1 and J usage is TRBJ1-4; 9 nucleotides agree with TRBD1. CDR3 length equals 16 residues. Losses at the gene ends were 0 bases for V and 8 bases for J; bases not matched to a gene: 8. CDR1 is SGHRS and CDR2 is YFSETQ in the germline V gene. CDR3 sequence: CASSLGTGAFMEKLFF. CDR3 nucleotides: TGCGCCAGCAGCTTGGGGACAGGGGCCTTTATGGAAAAACTGTTTTTT.

The chain recombines TRBV4-1 with TRBJ2-6, with D perhaps matching TRBD1 or TRBD2 (7 bases each). CDR3 size: 18 residues. V lost 5 bases, J lost 2 bases, and 19 bases lay in between. Germline V gene sequence: CDR1 MGHRA, CDR2 YSYEKL. Written as DNA, the CDR3 is TGCGCCAGCAGCGCGTTACGCGCAGGGGGGGCTGGGGCCAACGTCCTGACTTTC. Its translation is CASSALRAGGAGANVLTF.

The genes are TRBV9 and TRBJ1-2, with 7 positions matching TRBD1. Germline V gene data show CDR1 as SGDLS and CDR2 as YYNGEE. CDR3 length: 13 amino acids. J gave up 7 bases and V 4 bases, and 7 bases lay outside the gene matches. CDR3 sequence: CASSSQGDGGYTF. The CDR3 DNA follows: TGTGCCAGCAGCTCCCAGGGGGATGGTGGCTACACCTTC. The full variable domain, in which reference TRBV9 and TRBJ1-2 provide the parts outside the CDR3, is DSGVTQTPKHLITATGQRVTLRCSPRSGDLSVYWYQQSLDQGLQFLIQYYNGEERAKGNILERFSAQQFPDLHSELNLSSLELGDSALYFCASSSQGDGGYTFGSGTRLTVV.

The chain employs TRBV12-5 and TRBJ2-3; D perhaps matches TRBD2 (6 bases). Germline V gene data show CDR1 as LGHNT and CDR2 as FRNRAP. Trimming pared 0 bases from V and 3 bases from J, leaving 13 bases between. The length of the CDR3 is 16 residues. The chain's CDR3 is CASGLVPGTLTDTQYF. For the CDR3, the DNA is TGTGCTAGTGGTTTGGTACCAGGGACTTTGACAGATACGCAGTATTTT.

The chain has TRBV5-6 and TRBJ2-4, with D hard to call. V lost 4 bases and J lost 6, with 5 bases in between. Germline V gene data show CDR1 as SGHDT and CDR2 as YYEEEE. There are 11 residues in the CDR3. DNA for the CDR3: TGTGCCAGCAGCACTGCAAACATTCAGTACTTC. This encodes CASSTANIQYF.

V gene TRBV30 combines with J gene TRBJ1-1; weak D call: TRBD1 (6 bases). The CDR3 extends over 14 amino acids. V was cut by 0 bases and J by 0 bases, with 8 bases left in between. Germline V gene lookup returns CDR1 GTSNPN and CDR2 SVGIG (reference sequence). CDR3 in amino acids: CAWSVGDMNTEAFF. The CDR3, as DNA: TGTGCCTGGAGTGTAGGGGACATGAACACTGAAGCTTTCTTT.

The chain recombines TRBV27 with TRBJ2-3, with 9 positions matching TRBD2. After removal of 6 bases from V and 0 bases from J, the junction contained 1 base not matched to a gene. The CDR3 is 14 amino acids. Germline loops: CDR1 MNHEY, CDR2 SMNVEV (reference sequence). The CDR3 DNA reads TGTGCCAGCAGGCTAGCGGGGAGCACAGATACGCAGTATTTT. It codes for CASRLAGSTDTQYF.

The chain is built from TRBV19 and TRBJ1-5; 7 bases are a match to TRBD1. From germline, CDR1 is LNHDA and CDR2 SQIVND (reference sequence). The trim removed 1 base at V and 6 bases at J, leaving 6 bases unmatched. The CDR3 is 15 amino acids. CDR3 amino acids: CASSIGNRGGQPQHF. In DNA form, the CDR3 reads TGTGCCAGTAGTATAGGGAACAGGGGAGGTCAGCCCCAGCATTTT.

V gene TRBV28 combines with J gene TRBJ1-3; D is possibly TRBD1 (5 bases). The CDR3 is 14 amino acids. Trimming took off 2 bases at V and 4 bases at J, with 9 bases between the two ends. The germline CDR1 and CDR2 sequences are MDHEN and SYDVKM. The CDR3 region has the DNA TGTGCCAGCAGTTTAGTTTCAGGGGGAAACACCATATATTTT. Protein sequence: CASSLVSGGNTIYF.

This clone turned up a few times. This chain connects TRBV28 to TRBJ2-5; the match to TRBD1 covers 11 bases. J gave up 3 bases and V 6 bases, and 12 bases lay outside the gene matches. The CDR3 contains 17 residues. Per the germline V gene, CDR1 is MDHEN and CDR2 is SYDVKM. CDR3 amino acids: CASRSDRGRVVEETQYF. The CDR3 coding sequence is TGTGCCAGCAGGTCGGACAGGGGGCGGGTAGTAGAAGAGACCCAGTACTTC.

This chain links TRBV3-1 (or the pseudogene TRBV3-2) with TRBJ1-3; D unresolved. This CDR3 region has 14 residues. The ends were cut back, 1 base at V and 0 bases at J, with 4 bases in the middle. The germline gives CDR1 LGHDT, CDR2 YNNKEL (reference sequence). The CDR3 region has the DNA TGTGCCAGCAGCCAAGTTAACTCTGGAAACACCATATATTTT. Encoded protein: CASSQVNSGNTIYF.

J is TRBJ1-2 and V is TRBV7-6; the match to TRBD1 covers 7 bases. The germline gives CDR1 SGHVS, CDR2 FNYEAQ. This CDR3 region has 14 residues. V was pared by 0 bases and J by 3 bases, with 1 base of the junction left unmatched. The CDR3 sequence is CASSLAGGDYGYTF. The CDR3 bases are TGTGCCAGCAGCTTAGCAGGGGGCGACTATGGCTACACCTTC.

The genes are TRBV24-1 and TRBJ1-2; D not resolved. The CDR3 is 12 amino acids. Between the trimmed V and J ends, which lost 6 bases and 8 bases, there was a span of 12 bases. Germline V lookup: CDR1 KGHDR, CDR2 SFDVKD. CDR3 sequence reads: CATSNGLGGYTF. In DNA, the CDR3 is TGTGCCACCAGTAACGGTTTAGGGGGCTACACCTTC.